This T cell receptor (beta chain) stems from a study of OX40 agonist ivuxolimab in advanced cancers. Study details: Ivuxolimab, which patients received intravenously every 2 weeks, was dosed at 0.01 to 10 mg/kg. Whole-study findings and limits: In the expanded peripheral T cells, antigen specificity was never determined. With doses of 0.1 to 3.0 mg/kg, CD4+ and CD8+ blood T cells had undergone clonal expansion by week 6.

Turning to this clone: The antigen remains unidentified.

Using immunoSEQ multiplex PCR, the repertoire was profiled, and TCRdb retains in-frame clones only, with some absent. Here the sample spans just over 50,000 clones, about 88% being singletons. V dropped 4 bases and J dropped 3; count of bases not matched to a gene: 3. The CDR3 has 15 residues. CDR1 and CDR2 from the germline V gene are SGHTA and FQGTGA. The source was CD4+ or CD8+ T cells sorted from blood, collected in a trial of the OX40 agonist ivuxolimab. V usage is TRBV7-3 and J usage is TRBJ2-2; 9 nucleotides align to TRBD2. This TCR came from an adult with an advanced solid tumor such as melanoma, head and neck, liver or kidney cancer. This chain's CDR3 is CASSWAGGDTGELFF. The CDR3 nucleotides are TGTGCCAGCAGCTGGGCGGGAGGGGACACCGGGGAGCTGTTTTTT.